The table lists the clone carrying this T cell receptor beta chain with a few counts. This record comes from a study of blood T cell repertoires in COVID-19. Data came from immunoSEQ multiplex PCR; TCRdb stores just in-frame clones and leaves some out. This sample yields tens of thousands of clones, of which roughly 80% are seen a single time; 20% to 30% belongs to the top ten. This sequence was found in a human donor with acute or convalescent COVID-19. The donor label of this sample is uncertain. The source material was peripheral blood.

The CDR3 DNA reads as TGCGCCAGCAGCGTGGGGAAGGACAGACGGGGCTACACCTTC. Translation: CASSVGKDRRGYTF. The chain carries TRBV5-1 and TRBJ1-2; TRBD1 is a possible D gene (6 bases). The germline gives CDR1 SGHRS, CDR2 YFSETQ. The V end was cut by 4 bases, the J end by 8 bases, with 18 bases between. This CDR3 has 14 residues.